What follows are 13 T cell receptor delta chains derived from one specimen sequenced in a study of gamma-delta T cells after stem cell transplantation listed by TCRdb under 2016. The library was produced with RT-PCR. The sequencer listed for this sample is Illumina MiSeq. TCRdb reprocessed the public data with the CATT caller; entries with the same nucleotide sequence were combined afterwards. For this sample there are about 1,500 delta-chain clones; 4.5% to 7% appear just once. The top ten clones comprise 47% of the sample. The sample taken for sequencing was gamma-delta T cells. Receptor source: a human donor. It is not recorded whose cells these are; they may come from a transplant donor.

This clone was seen only a few times. TCRdb lists the protein of a much larger clone for this DNA, which differs at residue 3, so this is likely a read error; the protein given here is translated from the DNA itself. This sequence joins TRDV2 and TRDJ1, with 8 bases lining up with TRDD3. The CDR3 totals 17 residues. Germline lookup yields CDR1 GEAIGNYY and CDR2 EKD. This CDR3 is CAYDTVWGNEYTDKLIF. The CDR3 DNA is TGTGCCTATGACACCGTCTGGGGGAACGAGTACACCGATAAACTCATCTTT.

This clone is categorized as medium-sized. Since a far larger clone is one base different, this is likely a read error. The chain couples TRDV2 to TRDJ1, with 9 bases lining up with TRDD3. CDR3 size: 18 residues. From germline, CDR1 is GEAIGNYY and CDR2 EKD. The CDR3 region is CACGTVPGGSTITDKLIF. The CDR3 coding sequence is TGTGCCTGTGGCACCGTGCCTGGGGGATCCACGATCACCGATAAACTCATCTTT.

A remark on this clone: This DNA's translation differs at residue 14 from TCRdb's protein, which comes from a much larger clone; a read error is likely, and the protein shown is translated from the DNA. The chain joins TRDV2 to TRDJ1, with D perhaps TRDD3 (6 bases). The length of the CDR3 is 20 residues. In germline, CDR1 is GEAIGNYY, CDR2 EKD. Trimming left V 3 bases short and J 1 base short, with 29 bases between. As DNA, the CDR3 is TGTGCCTGTGACCCGGTGGGGGGACTCCAGGAAGGGGGAGGCACCGATAAACTCATCTTT. Residues: CACDPVGGLQEGGGTDKLIF.

A word on this clone: The TCRdb protein comes from a much larger clone and disagrees with this DNA's translation at residue 5, likely due to a read error; the protein given here is derived from the DNA. The chain employs TRDV2 and TRDJ1, with TRDD3 matching 12 bases. Looked up from germline, CDR1 is GEAIGNYY and CDR2 is EKD. V trimming: 3 bases; J trimming: 4 bases; junction bases outside the gene matches: 11. CDR3 length: 17 amino acids. The CDR3 DNA sequence: TGTGCCTGTGACGCGCTGGGGGATACGCAGCGAAACGATAAACTCATCTTT. Its protein is CACDALGDTQRNDKLIF.

There are a few counts of this clone. A read error is likely here: a far larger clone is one base away. The chain links TRDV2 to TRDJ3; TRDD3 matches at 11 bases. Germline V CDR1 and CDR2: GEAIGNYY, EKD. This CDR3 has 22 amino acids. V dropped 4 bases and J dropped 2; count of bases not matched to a gene: 18. The CDR3 nucleotides are TGTGCCTGTGATGCACCAGGTGGGGGATACGCGATGAAGCCCTGGGACACCCGACAGATGTTTTTC. Its translation: CACDAPGGGYAMKPWDTRQMFF.

To note about this clone: This likely traces to a read error, being one base from a far larger clone. The sample carries other DNA sequences with the same CDR3. The V and J genes are TRDV2 and TRDJ1, with 7 bases aligning to TRDD3. V was clipped by 2 bases and J by 3 bases; unmatched bases: 14. The length of the CDR3 is 17 residues. The germline CDR1 and CDR2 sequences are GEAIGNYY and EKD. The chain's CDR3 is CACDILGDPIKSDKLIF. The CDR3 DNA reads as TGTGCCTGTGACATATTGGGGGACCCTATCAAGTCCGATAAACTCATCTTT.

Relative to its sample, this clone is medium-sized. This sequence may be a read error, since a much larger clone differs from it by one base. The chain couples TRDV2 to TRDJ1; 8 bases are a match to TRDD3. This CDR3 region has 15 residues. CDR1 is GEAIGNYY, CDR2 EKD, per germline. V trimming: 1 base; J trimming: 10 bases; junction bases outside the gene matches: 13. The CDR3: CACDTLLGVPEGLIF. In DNA, the CDR3 is TGTGCCTGTGACACACTACTGGGGGTCCCTGAGGGACTCATCTTT.

Only one count was recorded for this clone. The rearrangement joins TRDV2 to TRDJ1; 7 bases are a match to TRDD3. This CDR3 comprises 16 residues. After removal of 0 bases from V and 0 bases from J, the junction contained 6 bases not matched to a gene. Germline loops: CDR1 GEAIGNYY, CDR2 EKD. CDR3 sequence: CACDTVGDEDTDKLIF. CDR3 nucleotides: TGTGCCTGTGACACCGTGGGGGACGAAGACACCGATAAACTCATCTTT.

This clone was counted a few times. The protein TCRdb gives is from a much larger clone and does not agree with this DNA's translation at residue 5, likely a read error; the protein shown here comes from the DNA. This rearrangement joins TRDV2 to TRDJ1, with 9 bases that match TRDD3. This CDR3 is 17 amino acids long. Per germline, CDR1 GEAIGNYY and CDR2 EKD. V shed 3 bases, J shed 3 bases, and the junction held 13 bases outside the gene matches. DNA for the CDR3: TGTGCCTGTGACGTACTGGGGGACCCTATCAAGTCCGATAAACTCATCTTT. It specifies CACDVLGDPIKSDKLIF.

Note on this clone: A far larger clone is only one base removed, so a read error is likely. The rearrangement links TRDV1 to TRDJ2, with D uncertain. In germline, CDR1 is TSWWSYY, CDR2 QGS. This CDR3 has 12 amino acids. Trimming took 1 base from V and 6 from J, leaving 3 bases between them. CDR3 in DNA: TGTGCTCTTGGGGAACCGGCAGCACAACTCTTCTTT. Protein sequence: CALGEPAAQLFF.

This clone showed up just a few times. The likely explanation is a read error, given a far larger clone one base away. Within the sample, other DNA sequences also encode this same CDR3. The rearrangement links TRDV2 to TRDJ1, with 13 bases identical to TRDD3. Germline CDR1 and CDR2: GEAIGNYY and EKD. Trimming at V came to 0 bases and at J to 4 bases, leaving 28 bases not matched to a gene. This CDR3 has 24 amino acids. This CDR3 reads CACDTLREYTGGYELGDTLDKLIF. CDR3 nucleotides: TGTGCCTGTGACACCCTGCGAGAATATACTGGGGGATACGAACTGGGGGATACGCTCGATAAACTCATCTTT.

This clone has a handful of counts. This sequence is one base from a far larger clone and is likely a read error. Other nucleotide sequences in the sample specify the same CDR3. The J gene is TRDJ1, the V gene TRDV2; 7 nucleotides line up with TRDD3. This CDR3 is 18 amino acids long. The germline V gene encodes CDR1 GEAIGNYY and CDR2 EKD. This CDR3 reads CACDTVQPTGGFRDKLIF. For the CDR3, the DNA is TGCGCCTGTGACACCGTGCAACCTACGGGGGGATTTCGCGATAAACTCATCTTT.

By sample share, this clone is medium-sized (0.01 to 0.1%). Given a far larger clone just one base away, this is likely a sequencing read error. V is TRDV2 and J is TRDJ1; 7 bases match TRDD3. Germline CDR1 reads GEAIGNYY; CDR2 reads EKD. This CDR3 region has 16 residues. With 0 bases clipped from V and 4 bases from J, the junction kept 10 bases outside the gene matches. The chain's CDR3 is CACDTLGGTMSDKLIF. The CDR3, as DNA: TGTGCCTGTGACACCCTGGGGGGTACCATGAGCGATAAACTCATCTTT.